Listed below are T cell receptor beta chains from one sample, sequenced in a study of cytomegalovirus exposure and HLA in healthy donors. The repertoire was sequenced with immunoSEQ multiplex PCR; TCRdb's copy has only in-frame clones and lacks some. The table records about 160,000 clones, around three quarters of them present only once. The specimen sequenced was PBMCs. These receptors were obtained from a man in his forties in good health and CMV-seropositive. Both conserved end residues are part of each CDR3. Fields, in order: V gene, D gene, CDR3 length, J gene, clone size, CDR3 protein, CDR3 DNA. The D gene is left open where the match is weak. Clone size, where shown, is once, few, many, or a class for clones that have expanded.

V gene: TRBV7-9; D gene: TRBD1; CDR3 length: 17; J gene: TRBJ1-1; clone size: once; CDR3 protein: CASSQYGQVGGRTEAFF; CDR3 DNA: TGTGCCAGCAGCCAATACGGACAGGTCGGGGGTCGCACTGAAGCTTTCTTT
V gene: TRBV10-3; D gene: TRBD2; CDR3 length: 15; J gene: TRBJ2-7; clone size: -; CDR3 protein: CASHPGASGGGEQYF; CDR3 DNA: TGTGCCAGCCACCCAGGGGCTAGCGGGGGGGGCGAGCAGTACTTC
V gene: TRBV10-3; D gene: TRBD2; CDR3 length: 13; J gene: TRBJ2-7; clone size: -; CDR3 protein: CATRPSGRYEQYF; CDR3 DNA: TGTGCCACTCGGCCTAGCGGGAGGTACGAGCAGTACTTC
V gene: TRBV5-1; D gene: TRBD1; CDR3 length: 14; J gene: TRBJ2-1; clone size: -; CDR3 protein: CASGVGTGYNEQFF; CDR3 DNA: TGCGCCAGCGGGGTAGGGACAGGGTACAATGAGCAGTTCTTC
V gene: TRBV16; D gene: -; CDR3 length: 16; J gene: TRBJ1-3; clone size: -; CDR3 protein: CASSPDGIPSGNTIYF; CDR3 DNA: TGTGCCAGCAGCCCTGACGGGATCCCCTCTGGAAACACCATATATTTT
V gene: TRBV4-1; D gene: TRBD2; CDR3 length: 15; J gene: TRBJ2-3; clone size: -; CDR3 protein: CASSPAGGRPDTQYF; CDR3 DNA: TGCGCCAGCAGCCCAGCGGGGGGGCGCCCAGATACGCAGTATTTT
V gene: TRBV7-9; D gene: TRBD1; CDR3 length: 14; J gene: TRBJ1-6; clone size: -; CDR3 protein: CASSSDREESPLHF; CDR3 DNA: TGTGCCAGCAGCTCCGACAGGGAAGAGTCACCCCTCCACTTT
V gene: TRBV18; D gene: TRBD2; CDR3 length: 14; J gene: TRBJ2-3; clone size: -; CDR3 protein: CASSPSGGTTTQYF; CDR3 DNA: TGTGCCAGCTCACCTTCGGGGGGGACTACCACGCAGTATTTT
V gene: TRBV21-1; D gene: -; CDR3 length: 18; J gene: TRBJ1-6; clone size: once; CDR3 protein: CASSTGQGTGGYNSPLHF; CDR3 DNA: TGTGCCAGCAGCACGGGACAGGGGACAGGGGGGTATAATTCACCCCTCCACTTT
V gene: TRBV27; D gene: -; CDR3 length: 16; J gene: TRBJ2-1; clone size: few; CDR3 protein: CASTEGPGGRVNEQFF; CDR3 DNA: TGTGCCAGCACCGAGGGACCCGGGGGAAGGGTAAATGAGCAGTTCTTC
V gene: TRBV19; D gene: -; CDR3 length: 14; J gene: TRBJ1-5; clone size: -; CDR3 protein: CASSRQNPNQPQHF; CDR3 DNA: TGTGCCAGTAGTCGTCAGAACCCCAATCAGCCCCAGCATTTT
V gene: TRBV19; D gene: -; CDR3 length: 15; J gene: TRBJ1-2; clone size: -; CDR3 protein: CASSMSGGEIGGYTF; CDR3 DNA: TGTGCCAGTAGTATGTCCGGCGGCGAAATAGGAGGCTACACCTTC
V gene: TRBV5-5; D gene: TRBD1; CDR3 length: 15; J gene: TRBJ1-2; clone size: -; CDR3 protein: CASSLRDRKAYGYTF; CDR3 DNA: TGTGCCAGCAGCCTCCGGGACAGAAAAGCCTATGGCTACACCTTC
V gene: TRBV7-9; D gene: -; CDR3 length: 15; J gene: TRBJ2-5; clone size: -; CDR3 protein: CASSSPDRGWETQYF; CDR3 DNA: TGTGCCAGCAGCTCTCCCGACAGAGGATGGGAGACCCAGTACTTC
V gene: TRBV30; D gene: -; CDR3 length: 14; J gene: TRBJ1-6; clone size: -; CDR3 protein: CAWEAGAPNSPLHF; CDR3 DNA: TGTGCCTGGGAGGCAGGGGCTCCGAATTCACCCCTCCACTTT
V gene: TRBV15; D gene: -; CDR3 length: 13; J gene: TRBJ1-1; clone size: few; CDR3 protein: CATSRDLSTEAFF; CDR3 DNA: TGTGCCACCAGCAGAGATTTGAGCACTGAAGCTTTCTTT
V gene: TRBV19; D gene: -; CDR3 length: 13; J gene: TRBJ1-1; clone size: many; CDR3 protein: CASSIRGGTEAFF; CDR3 DNA: TGTGCCAGTAGTATAAGGGGGGGCACTGAAGCTTTCTTT
V gene: TRBV6-5; D gene: TRBD2; CDR3 length: 14; J gene: TRBJ2-4; clone size: -; CDR3 protein: CASSYGGTSAFQYF; CDR3 DNA: TGTGCCAGCAGTTACGGAGGGACTAGCGCTTTTCAGTACTTC
V gene: TRBV7-9; D gene: -; CDR3 length: 13; J gene: TRBJ2-1; clone size: -; CDR3 protein: CASSLARANEQFF; CDR3 DNA: TGTGCCAGCAGCTTAGCGAGGGCTAATGAGCAGTTCTTC
V gene: TRBV19; D gene: -; CDR3 length: 16; J gene: TRBJ1-5; clone size: -; CDR3 protein: CASSNQGIHSNQPQHF; CDR3 DNA: TGTGCCAGTAGTAACCAGGGGATCCATAGCAATCAGCCCCAGCATTTT
V gene: TRBV5-6; D gene: -; CDR3 length: 16; J gene: TRBJ2-3; clone size: -; CDR3 protein: CASSLGAQHRGDTQYF; CDR3 DNA: TGTGCCAGCAGCTTGGGGGCACAACACCGGGGAGATACGCAGTATTTT
V gene: TRBV7-9; D gene: TRBD2; CDR3 length: 16; J gene: TRBJ2-5; clone size: -; CDR3 protein: CASSDPTSGVEETQYF; CDR3 DNA: TGTGCCAGCAGCGACCCGACTAGCGGGGTGGAAGAGACCCAGTACTTC
V gene: TRBV15; D gene: -; CDR3 length: 12; J gene: TRBJ1-1; clone size: -; CDR3 protein: CATSRDHTEAFF; CDR3 DNA: TGTGCCACCAGCAGAGATCATACTGAAGCTTTCTTT
V gene: TRBV5-4; D gene: -; CDR3 length: 16; J gene: TRBJ1-6; clone size: -; CDR3 protein: CASSPARSSYNSPLHF; CDR3 DNA: TGTGCCAGCAGCCCCGCTCGTAGCTCCTATAATTCACCCCTCCACTTT
V gene: TRBV5-4; D gene: TRBD1; CDR3 length: 16; J gene: TRBJ1-1; clone size: -; CDR3 protein: CASSIGQGASDTEAFF; CDR3 DNA: TGTGCCAGCAGCATCGGACAGGGGGCTAGTGACACTGAAGCTTTCTTT
V gene: TRBV15; D gene: TRBD1; CDR3 length: 15; J gene: TRBJ1-5; clone size: once; CDR3 protein: CATKVAGGSNQPQHF; CDR3 DNA: TGTGCCACCAAGGTGGCAGGGGGTAGCAATCAGCCCCAGCATTTT
V gene: TRBV4-2; D gene: -; CDR3 length: 15; J gene: TRBJ1-6; clone size: -; CDR3 protein: CASSQMGQTNSPLHF; CDR3 DNA: TGTGCCAGCAGCCAAATGGGACAAACAAATTCACCCCTCCACTTT
V gene: TRBV11-2; D gene: -; CDR3 length: 14; J gene: TRBJ1-1; clone size: -; CDR3 protein: CASSITGGDTEAFF; CDR3 DNA: TGTGCCAGCAGCATCACCGGGGGTGACACTGAAGCTTTCTTT
V gene: TRBV11-1; D gene: TRBD1; CDR3 length: 15; J gene: TRBJ2-4; clone size: -; CDR3 protein: CASSSRTGGKNIQYF; CDR3 DNA: TGTGCCAGCAGCTCCCGGACAGGGGGCAAAAACATTCAGTACTTC
V gene: TRBV7-2; D gene: TRBD1; CDR3 length: 13; J gene: TRBJ2-1; clone size: -; CDR3 protein: CASSSGGYNEQFF; CDR3 DNA: TGTGCCAGCAGCTCAGGGGGCTACAATGAGCAGTTCTTC
V gene: TRBV15; D gene: -; CDR3 length: 16; J gene: TRBJ2-1; clone size: -; CDR3 protein: CATSRASPSSYNEQFF; CDR3 DNA: TGTGCCACCAGCAGGGCAAGTCCCAGCTCCTACAATGAGCAGTTCTTC
V gene: TRBV5-1; D gene: TRBD1; CDR3 length: 14; J gene: TRBJ2-7; clone size: -; CDR3 protein: CASSSTGGPYEQYF; CDR3 DNA: TGCGCCAGCAGCTCGACAGGGGGGCCCTACGAGCAGTACTTC
V gene: TRBV2; D gene: -; CDR3 length: 13; J gene: TRBJ1-4; clone size: -; CDR3 protein: CASSEGQGEKLFF; CDR3 DNA: TGTGCCAGCAGTGAGGGGCAGGGGGAAAAACTGTTTTTT
V gene: TRBV6-6; D gene: TRBD2; CDR3 length: 16; J gene: TRBJ2-5; clone size: many; CDR3 protein: CASSPQSGGARETQYF; CDR3 DNA: TGTGCCAGCAGCCCCCAAAGCGGGGGGGCGCGAGAGACCCAGTACTTC
V gene: TRBV7-9; D gene: -; CDR3 length: 14; J gene: TRBJ2-5; clone size: -; CDR3 protein: CASSTYRDQETQYF; CDR3 DNA: TGTGCCAGCAGCACTTACAGGGACCAAGAGACCCAGTACTTC
V gene: TRBV18; D gene: TRBD1; CDR3 length: 15; J gene: TRBJ1-3; clone size: -; CDR3 protein: CASSQTGVSGNTIYF; CDR3 DNA: TGTGCCAGCTCACAAACAGGGGTCTCTGGAAACACCATATATTTT
V gene: TRBV2; D gene: -; CDR3 length: 13; J gene: TRBJ2-1; clone size: -; CDR3 protein: CASSVDRSNEQFF; CDR3 DNA: TGTGCCAGCAGTGTGGACAGATCTAATGAGCAGTTCTTC
V gene: TRBV2; D gene: -; CDR3 length: 12; J gene: TRBJ2-5; clone size: -; CDR3 protein: CASNLDSETQYF; CDR3 DNA: TGTGCCAGCAATCTGGACTCTGAGACCCAGTACTTC
V gene: TRBV2; D gene: TRBD1; CDR3 length: 11; J gene: TRBJ2-1; clone size: -; CDR3 protein: CAITGVNEQFF; CDR3 DNA: TGTGCCATAACAGGGGTCAATGAGCAGTTCTTC
V gene: TRBV4-3; D gene: -; CDR3 length: 13; J gene: TRBJ1-2; clone size: -; CDR3 protein: CASSQDRGRGYTF; CDR3 DNA: TGCGCCAGCAGCCAAGACAGGGGAAGGGGCTACACCTTC
V gene: TRBV25-1; D gene: -; CDR3 length: 15; J gene: TRBJ2-4; clone size: few; CDR3 protein: CASSRSSGRGNIQYF; CDR3 DNA: TGTGCCAGCTCGAGGTCTTCCGGTCGGGGGAACATTCAGTACTTC
V gene: TRBV7-9; D gene: TRBD2; CDR3 length: 15; J gene: TRBJ2-5; clone size: few; CDR3 protein: CASSPSGAGLETQYF; CDR3 DNA: TGTGCCAGCAGCCCGAGCGGGGCAGGGTTGGAGACCCAGTACTTC
V gene: TRBV6-1; D gene: -; CDR3 length: 12; J gene: TRBJ2-3; clone size: -; CDR3 protein: CASSEASGAQYF; CDR3 DNA: TGTGCCAGCAGTGAAGCTTCGGGGGCGCAGTATTTT
V gene: TRBV7-2; D gene: TRBD1; CDR3 length: 15; J gene: TRBJ2-7; clone size: -; CDR3 protein: CASRGNMDRGHEQYF; CDR3 DNA: TGTGCCAGCAGGGGAAATATGGACAGGGGCCACGAGCAGTACTTC
V gene: TRBV7-2; D gene: TRBD1; CDR3 length: 16; J gene: TRBJ1-3; clone size: -; CDR3 protein: CASSLVARGPGNTIYF; CDR3 DNA: TGTGCCAGCAGCTTAGTAGCCAGGGGGCCGGGAAACACCATATATTTT
V gene: TRBV4-1; D gene: -; CDR3 length: 16; J gene: TRBJ2-1; clone size: -; CDR3 protein: CASSHETGLRYNEQFF; CDR3 DNA: TGCGCCAGCAGCCACGAAACAGGGCTTAGGTACAATGAGCAGTTCTTC
V gene: TRBV9; D gene: -; CDR3 length: 14; J gene: TRBJ2-1; clone size: -; CDR3 protein: CASSPRVGGNEQFF; CDR3 DNA: TGTGCCAGCAGCCCCAGGGTCGGTGGCAATGAGCAGTTCTTC
V gene: TRBV5-4; D gene: -; CDR3 length: 13; J gene: TRBJ2-7; clone size: few; CDR3 protein: CASSLYSGWEQYF; CDR3 DNA: TGTGCCAGCAGCTTGTATAGCGGTTGGGAGCAGTACTTC
V gene: TRBV7-9; D gene: -; CDR3 length: 13; J gene: TRBJ1-1; clone size: -; CDR3 protein: CASSLTLNTEAFF; CDR3 DNA: TGTGCCAGCAGCCTGACATTGAACACTGAAGCTTTCTTT
V gene: TRBV4-3; D gene: -; CDR3 length: 17; J gene: TRBJ2-1; clone size: -; CDR3 protein: CASSQEVVGLAGNEQFF; CDR3 DNA: TGCGCCAGCAGCCAAGAGGTCGTGGGCTTGGCGGGCAATGAGCAGTTCTTC
V gene: TRBV6-1; D gene: -; CDR3 length: 14; J gene: TRBJ1-6; clone size: -; CDR3 protein: CASSEFRGVVALHF; CDR3 DNA: TGTGCCAGCAGTGAATTCAGGGGAGTAGTAGCCCTCCACTTT
V gene: TRBV6-5; D gene: TRBD1; CDR3 length: 14; J gene: TRBJ2-5; clone size: -; CDR3 protein: CASTDRDPMETQYF; CDR3 DNA: TGTGCCAGCACAGACAGGGACCCGATGGAGACCCAGTACTTC
V gene: TRBV4-1; D gene: -; CDR3 length: 16; J gene: TRBJ1-5; clone size: few; CDR3 protein: CASSQDTGMSNQPQHF; CDR3 DNA: TGCGCCAGCAGCCAAGATACAGGGATGAGCAATCAGCCCCAGCATTTT
V gene: TRBV6-5; D gene: TRBD1; CDR3 length: 11; J gene: TRBJ1-2; clone size: -; CDR3 protein: CATQGAGGYTF; CDR3 DNA: TGTGCCACCCAGGGGGCAGGAGGCTACACCTTC
V gene: TRBV6-5; D gene: TRBD1; CDR3 length: 15; J gene: TRBJ1-1; clone size: -; CDR3 protein: CASSRWTGFNTEAFF; CDR3 DNA: TGTGCCAGCAGTCGTTGGACAGGGTTTAACACTGAAGCTTTCTTT
V gene: TRBV6-5; D gene: TRBD1; CDR3 length: 14; J gene: TRBJ1-5; clone size: -; CDR3 protein: CASSRQGPSQPQHF; CDR3 DNA: TGTGCCAGCAGTCGACAGGGTCCCTCTCAGCCCCAGCATTTT
V gene: TRBV7-8; D gene: -; CDR3 length: 15; J gene: TRBJ2-3; clone size: -; CDR3 protein: CASSLRAVSTDTQYF; CDR3 DNA: TGTGCCAGCAGCCTTAGAGCGGTTAGCACAGATACGCAGTATTTT
V gene: TRBV2; D gene: -; CDR3 length: 13; J gene: TRBJ2-2; clone size: few; CDR3 protein: CASRIRDTGELFF; CDR3 DNA: TGTGCCAGCAGGATCAGGGACACCGGGGAGCTGTTTTTT